The 4 T cell receptor beta chains below come from one sample, sequenced in a study of T cells in women clearing cervical HPV infection. Measured with immunoSEQ multiplex PCR; TCRdb has only the in-frame clones, and not every one. The data show around 44,000 clones, and the top ten clones hold around 7.6%. Sequenced: blood buffy coat. The receptors were gathered from a woman aged 18-70 years with a cervical HPV16 infection that either progressed to CIN3+ or cleared (not recorded which).

This CDR3 is CASSMRGWSTEAFF. The sequenced CDR3 bases are TGTGCCAGCAGTATGAGGGGGTGGAGCACTGAA. The chain carries TRBV5-4 and TRBJ1-1; possibly TRBD1 for D (6 bases). The read ends 3 residues before the CDR3 terminus; that terminus is restored from the germline J gene. The CDR3 has 14 residues. Trimming took off 5 bases at V and 4 bases at J, with 15 bases between the two ends. The germline V gene has CDR1 SGHNT and CDR2 YYREEE (reference sequence).

As for this clone: The read gets to within 3 residues of the CDR3 end, and the germline J gene fills in the rest. The chain is built from TRBV20-1 and TRBJ1-2; TRBD1 is a possible D gene (5 bases). The CDR3 consists of 10 residues. CDR1 and CDR2 (germline): DFQATT, SNEGSKA (reference sequence). The chain's CDR3 is CSATDNIYTF. CDR3 DNA (partial): TGCAGTGCTACGGACAATATC.

Comment on this clone: Read sequence stops 3 residues before the CDR3 end, and the germline J gene provides the missing end. V gene TRBV27 combines with J gene TRBJ1-6, with a possible D match to TRBD1 (5 bases). This CDR3 contains 14 residues. V lost 4 bases and J lost 9, with 13 bases in between. CDR1 MNHEY and CDR2 SMNVEV come from the germline V gene (reference sequence). The CDR3 spells CASSSGYTSSPLHF. The covered CDR3 bases are TGTGCCAGCAGTTCAGGGTATACGAGTTCACCC.

About this clone itself: The CDR3 goes on 3 residues after the read ends, and that part is filled in from the germline J gene. V gene TRBV19 combines with J gene TRBJ1-1; 11 bases align to TRBD1. This CDR3 is built from 16 residues. In germline, CDR1 is LNHDA, CDR2 SQIVND (reference sequence). The V and J ends lost 4 bases and 5 bases, in that order; junction bases with no gene match: 9. CDR3 DNA, as far as it was read: TGTGCCAGTAGTACACCCGAGGACAGGGGGCAAACTGAA. This translates into CASSTPEDRGQTE. In full, the CDR3 is CASSTPEDRGQTEAFF. Using reference TRBV19 and TRBJ1-1 for the parts outside the CDR3, the full variable domain is DGGITQSPKYLFRKEGQNVTLSCEQNLNHDAMYWYRQDPGQGLRLIYYSQIVNDFQKGDIAEGYSVSREKKESFPLTVTSAQKNPTAFYLCASSTPEDRGQTEAFFGQGTRLTVV.